This TCR beta chain came from a study of blood T cell repertoires in COVID-19. The table came from immunoSEQ multiplex PCR; TCRdb's copy has only in-frame clones and leaves some out. The table records 70,000 to 75,000 clones, 80% to 90% of them present only once. CDR1 and CDR2 from the germline V gene are SGHNT and YYREEE (reference sequence). The CDR3 runs to 15 residues. V was clipped by 0 bases and J by 7 bases, with 16 bases between them. Source material: peripheral blood. This sequence was found in a human donor in a cohort sampled during active COVID-19. The chain has TRBV5-4 and TRBJ1-1; no clear D. The CDR3 nucleotides read TGTGCCAGCAGCTTGGCCCAAAGGGAGGGCGGTGAAGCTTTCTTT. This gives the protein CASSLAQREGGEAFF.